What follows are 23 T cell receptor beta chains derived from one specimen sequenced in a study of cytomegalovirus exposure and HLA in healthy donors. The PCR used 60 Vbeta and 13 Jbeta primers. TCRdb's copy holds only in-frame clones and misses some; the assay was immunoSEQ multiplex PCR. This table holds under 200,000 clones. The sequenced material came from PBMCs. Receptor source: a woman under 30 in good health and CMV-seropositive.

The chain carries TRBV18 and TRBJ1-2, with 9 bases aligning to TRBD1. The CDR3 is 13 residues long. Losses at the gene ends were 5 bases for V and 6 bases for J; bases not matched to a gene: 4. Germline-derived CDR1 and CDR2 are KGHSH and LQKENI. The CDR3 DNA follows: TGTGCCAGCTCAGGACAGGGGATCGATGGCTACACCTTC. This translates into CASSGQGIDGYTF.

V is TRBV19 and J is TRBJ1-1, with 8 nucleotides matching TRBD1. The J segment lost 5 bases and the V segment lost 9 bases, leaving 8 bases of the junction unmatched. CDR1 is LNHDA and CDR2 is SQIVND in the germline V gene (reference sequence). CDR3 length: 13 amino acids. The CDR3 sequence: CASLPGGGTEAFF. CDR3 nucleotides: TGTGCCAGCCTTCCAGGGGGCGGAACTGAAGCTTTCTTT.

The chain is built from TRBV11-3 and TRBJ2-6; 9 positions agree with TRBD1. The CDR3 sequence is 18 residues long. The J segment lost 2 bases and the V segment lost 5 bases, leaving 10 bases of the junction unmatched. Per germline, CDR1 SGHNT and CDR2 YENEEA. The CDR3 loop reads CASSRRPGTGPGANVLTF. In DNA, the CDR3 is TGTGCCAGCAGCCGCCGTCCCGGGACAGGGCCTGGGGCCAACGTCCTGACTTTC.

The gene calls are TRBV4-2 and TRBJ1-1, with 11 bases fitting TRBD1. The CDR3 length is 16 residues. CDR1 LGHNA and CDR2 YNFKEQ come from the germline V gene. The J segment lost 6 bases and the V segment lost 1 base, leaving 7 bases of the junction unmatched. CDR3 nucleotides: TGTGCCAGCAGCCAAGGAGGAGGACAGGGGGCTTCTGAAGCTTTCTTT. It is translated as CASSQGGGQGASEAFF.

The chain is built from TRBV7-9 and TRBJ2-2; TRBD2 is a possible D gene (7 bases). Trimming took off 5 bases at V and 7 bases at J, with 20 bases between the two ends. Germline V gives CDR1 SEHNR, CDR2 FQNEAQ (reference sequence). The CDR3 spans 16 residues. CDR3 coding DNA: TGTGCCAGCAGCCCAGGGGAGGGAGCCTTCAGCGGGGAGCTGTTTTTT. Amino acids: CASSPGEGAFSGELFF.

This sequence joins TRBV6-5 and TRBJ2-6; 7 bases fit TRBD2. The germline V gene has CDR1 MNHEY and CDR2 SVGAGI. This CDR3 has 15 residues. The junction had 2 bases not matched to a gene; V was cut back by 5 bases and J by 1 base. The CDR3 spells CASSHGGSGANVLTF. The CDR3 DNA is TGTGCCAGCAGTCACGGGGGGTCTGGGGCCAACGTCCTGACTTTC.

The rearrangement uses TRBV5-1 and TRBJ2-3; 9 bases align to TRBD2. CDR1 and CDR2 from the germline V gene are SGHRS and YFSETQ. This CDR3 spans 19 amino acids. J was trimmed by 5 bases and V by 0 bases; bases with no gene match: 16. CDR3 bases: TGCGCCAGCAGCTTGGGGCCTTTAGCGGGGGATCAGAGCGGAGATACGCAGTATTTT. Encoded protein: CASSLGPLAGDQSGDTQYF.

J is TRBJ2-1 and V is TRBV6-1; 9 nucleotides agree with TRBD2. The CDR3 has 17 residues. V lost 1 base, J lost 4 bases, and 8 bases stayed unmatched. Germline-derived CDR1 and CDR2 are MNHNS and SASEGT. The CDR3 here is CASSEGGSGRLYNEQFF. CDR3 DNA: TGTGCCAGCAGTGAAGGGGGTAGCGGGAGATTATACAATGAGCAGTTCTTC.

The chain links TRBV5-1 to TRBJ1-6, with D possibly being TRBD1 (6 bases). CDR3 length: 15 amino acids. The germline CDR1 and CDR2 sequences are SGHRS and YFSETQ. V was trimmed by 0 bases and J by 8 bases, leaving 12 bases between them. The CDR3 protein is CASSLARGGDSPLHF. DNA for the CDR3: TGCGCCAGCAGCTTGGCCCGGGGGGGCGATTCACCCCTCCACTTT. The entire variable domain, with the rest obtained from reference TRBV5-1 and TRBJ1-6, is as follows: KAGVTQTPRYLIKTRGQQVTLSCSPISGHRSVSWYQQTPGQGLQFLFEYFSETQRNKGNFPGRFSGRQFSNSRSEMNVSTLELGDSALYLCASSLARGGDSPLHFGNGTRLTVT.

The chain is built from TRBV6-5 and TRBJ1-1; possible D gene TRBD1, 5 bases. V lost 0 bases to trimming and J lost 5 bases, with 7 bases between them. The CDR3 length is 13 residues. The germline CDR1 and CDR2 sequences are MNHEY and SVGAGI. The CDR3: CASSYSRDTEAFF. CDR3 nucleotide sequence: TGTGCCAGCAGTTACTCCAGGGATACTGAAGCTTTCTTT.

This chain links TRBV27 with TRBJ2-7; perhaps TRBD1 as D (6 bases). Trimming pared 5 bases from V and 3 bases from J, leaving 14 bases between. The CDR3 length is 14 residues. Germline V CDR1 and CDR2: MNHEY, SMNVEV (reference sequence). As DNA, the CDR3 is TGTGCCAGCAGTGACCGAGGGGGTTACTACGAGCAGTACTTC. It yields the protein CASSDRGGYYEQYF.

This CDR3 is CASAPGTRYPQYF. The CDR3 region has the DNA TGCGCCAGTGCTCCCGGGACTAGATATCCGCAGTATTTT. J is TRBJ2-3 and V is TRBV4-3; TRBD2 aligns across 8 bases. Germline assignment: CDR1 LGHNA and CDR2 YSLEER. CDR3 length equals 13 residues. Unmatched junction bases numbered 12, after V lost 9 bases and J lost 10 bases.

The rearrangement links TRBV30 to TRBJ1-1; D is ambiguous. This CDR3 region has 13 residues. The V and J ends lost 3 bases and 1 base respectively, with 9 bases between them. CDR1 and CDR2 from the germline V gene are GTSNPN and SVGIG (reference sequence). The CDR3 here is CAWRDYRNTEAFF. The CDR3 DNA follows: TGTGCCTGGAGGGATTACAGGAACACTGAAGCTTTCTTT.

The rearrangement joins TRBV10-1 to TRBJ2-3; TRBD2 aligns across 9 bases. Trimming removed 2 bases from V and 4 bases from J; junction bases left unmatched: 4. Germline CDR1 and CDR2: WNHNN and SYGVQD (reference sequence). The CDR3 totals 15 residues. The CDR3 coding sequence is TGCGCCAGCAGTGAGGGCGGGAGGGACGCAGATACGCAGTATTTT. It yields the protein CASSEGGRDADTQYF.

This chain joins TRBV7-9 and TRBJ1-6; TRBD1 matches at 8 bases. This CDR3 is built from 14 residues. Losses at the gene ends were 5 bases for V and 10 bases for J; bases not matched to a gene: 7. Per germline, CDR1 SEHNR and CDR2 FQNEAQ (reference sequence). CDR3 DNA sequence: TGTGCCAGCAGCCTAGGACAGGGTGTATCACCCCTCCACTTT. Its translation: CASSLGQGVSPLHF.

This chain joins TRBV5-6 and TRBJ2-7; D is ambiguous. This CDR3 spans 13 amino acids. Germline CDR1 reads SGHDT; CDR2 reads YYEEEE. Trimming cost V 0 bases and J 6 bases, with 10 bases left between them. CDR3 nucleotides: TGTGCCAGCAGCTTGGCCTCGGGTCGCGAGCAGTACTTC. This codes for CASSLASGREQYF.

The J gene is TRBJ1-2, the V gene TRBV29-1; D may be TRBD1 (5 bases). V lost 3 bases, J lost 3 bases, and 14 bases lay in between. Germline V gene lookup returns CDR1 SQVTM and CDR2 ANQGSEA. The CDR3 extends over 14 amino acids. The CDR3 nucleotides read TGCAGCGTTGAGGGGCAGGGATGGGACTATGGCTACACCTTC. It codes for CSVEGQGWDYGYTF.

This rearrangement joins TRBV2 to TRBJ1-1, with D perhaps matching TRBD1 (5 bases). This CDR3 is built from 14 residues. In germline, CDR1 is SNHLY, CDR2 FYNNEI. With 7 bases removed from V and 2 bases from J, the gap between germline ends came to 14 bases. CDR3 coding DNA: TGTGCCAGCACAATGGGGGGAGGTAACACTGAAGCTTTCTTT. This codes for CASTMGGGNTEAFF.

V usage is TRBV2 and J usage is TRBJ1-4, with unresolved D. Trimming left V 9 bases short and J 8 bases short, with 10 bases between. CDR3 length equals 11 residues. The germline gives CDR1 SNHLY, CDR2 FYNNEI. The CDR3 DNA reads as TGTGCCAGTAGTCTGTTCGAAAAACTGTTTTTT. It codes for CASSLFEKLFF.

The rearrangement joins TRBV7-9 to TRBJ2-7; TRBD1 agrees at 11 bases. Trimming removed 1 base from V and 0 bases from J; junction bases left unmatched: 8. Germline CDR1 is SEHNR and CDR2 is FQNEAQ (reference sequence). This CDR3 region has 18 residues. The CDR3 reads CASSLVRAGTGGSYEQYF. The CDR3 nucleotides read TGTGCCAGCAGCTTAGTTAGGGCCGGGACAGGGGGCTCCTACGAGCAGTACTTC.

The chain combines TRBV6-1 with TRBJ2-7; perhaps TRBD1 as D (5 bases). The V end was cut by 3 bases, the J end by 5 bases, with 20 bases between. The CDR3 has 16 residues. CDR1 is MNHNS and CDR2 is SASEGT in the germline V gene. The DNA for the CDR3 is TGTGCCAGCAGTGACCGGCCGCACCAGGGATCAGACGAGCAGTACTTC. Amino acid sequence: CASSDRPHQGSDEQYF.

This rearrangement joins TRBV9 to TRBJ2-1, with 8 positions matching TRBD1. The CDR3 totals 13 residues. The germline V gene encodes CDR1 SGDLS and CDR2 YYNGEE. With 5 bases clipped from V and 9 bases from J, the junction kept 7 bases outside the gene matches. CDR3 protein: CASSPDRGREQFF. The CDR3 DNA reads TGTGCCAGCAGTCCCGACAGGGGCCGTGAGCAGTTCTTC.

The J gene is TRBJ1-1, the V gene TRBV25-1, with D tentatively TRBD1 (5 bases). V lost 2 bases to trimming and J lost 3 bases, with 19 bases between them. CDR3 length equals 17 residues. Germline V gene sequence: CDR1 MGHDK, CDR2 SYGVNS. This chain's CDR3 is CASSESEGHRYDTEAFF. In DNA form, the CDR3 reads TGTGCCAGCAGTGAAAGTGAAGGACACAGGTACGACACTGAAGCTTTCTTT.